This T cell receptor (beta chain) comes out of a study of CD8 T cells in ankylosing spondylitis. Library preparation for TCR beta used quantitative 5'-RACE with molecular barcodes. TCRdb analysed the 5' RACE reads with MiXCR anew, one entry per CDR3 protein. The table has approximately 140,000 distinct CDR3 sequences, approximately 48% seen once. Of note for this clonotype: Its matching antigen is unknown.

The CDR3 totals 14 residues. The V gene lost 5 bases and the J gene lost 5 bases, with 12 bases spanning the gap. In germline, CDR1 is SGHNT, CDR2 YENEEA. Study results and limitations: Significant enrichment of disease-linked clones was reported in matched ankylosing spondylitis synovial fluid. Reports of some motif variants in reactive arthritis synovial fluid and blood predate this one. What seemed typical of ankylosing spondylitis blood was a TCR beta motif built from roughly eight highly homologous variants.

This sequence originates from a male donor with ankylosing spondylitis. Sequencing input: synovial fluid, either unsorted or a sorted T cell fraction (not recorded which). This chain connects TRBV11-3 to TRBJ2-2; D tentatively reads TRBD1 or TRBD2 (5 bases each). The CDR3 sequence is CASSPRGGTGELFF. The CDR3 DNA follows: TGTGCCAGCAGCCCCCGTGGGGGAACCGGGGAGCTGTTTTTT.